These 28 T cell receptor beta chains came from one sample sequenced in a study of T-cell memory formation after mild COVID-19. TCRdb re-called the 5' RACE reads with MiXCR, one entry per CDR3 protein. The data show 250,000 or so distinct CDR3 sequences, with roughly 17% seen just once and under 25% held by the top ten. Source material: PBMCs or a T cell subset sorted from them (not recorded which). The source of these receptors is a man between 18 and 29 years old who had mild COVID-19 (a few samples of this study predate the infection). Cell type and time point are not known.

The chain recombines TRBV11-2 with TRBJ2-3; TRBD1 might be the D (6 bases). The germline gives CDR1 SGHAT, CDR2 FQNNGV. V lost 1 base and J lost 6, with 11 bases in between. The CDR3 covers 14 residues. CDR3 protein: CASSLAGVSDTQYF. The CDR3 coding sequence is TGTGCCAGCAGCTTAGCAGGGGTATCTGATACGCAGTATTTT. Complete variable domain (other parts from reference TRBV11-2 and TRBJ2-3): EAGVAQSPRYKIIEKRQSVAFWCNPISGHATLYWYQQILGQGPKLLIQFQNNGVVDDSQLPKDRFSAERLKGVDSTLKIQPAKLEDSAVYLCASSLAGVSDTQYFGPGTRLTVL.

At least ten counts were recorded for this clonotype. V is TRBV2 and J is TRBJ2-1; TRBD2 matches at 8 bases. J was trimmed by 8 bases and V by 4 bases; bases with no gene match: 7. This CDR3 region has 14 residues. Germline lookup yields CDR1 SNHLY and CDR2 FYNNEI. The CDR3 DNA reads as TGTGCCAGCAGTGCCCGGAACGGGGGGGATGAGCAGTTCTTC. Protein sequence: CASSARNGGDEQFF.

The J gene is TRBJ1-2, the V gene TRBV10-3, with D tentatively TRBD1 (6 bases). V was cut by 11 bases and J by 5 bases, with 18 bases left in between. Germline V gene data show CDR1 as ENHRY and CDR2 as SYGVKD. This CDR3 has 13 amino acids. DNA for the CDR3: TGTGCCTCCCATGGGGGGGCTGGTTATGGCTACACCTTC. Protein: CASHGGAGYGYTF.

This clonotype occurred a few times. In DNA, the CDR3 is TGTGCCAGTAGCTCGACAGGGTCGTACACTGAAGCTTTCTTT. Translation gives CASSSTGSYTEAFF. The rearrangement uses TRBV19 and TRBJ1-1, with 7 bases that match TRBD1. The CDR3 totals 14 residues. CDR1 and CDR2 (germline): LNHDA, SQIVND (reference sequence). V shed 6 bases, J shed 3 bases, and the junction held 7 bases outside the gene matches.

This clonotype has ten or more counts. The chain carries TRBV10-3 and TRBJ2-7, with D unclear. V was shortened by 3 bases and J by 4 bases, with 13 bases between the two germline ends. The germline V gene has CDR1 ENHRY and CDR2 SYGVKD. The CDR3 totals 14 residues. CDR3 sequence: CAISEPPNSYEQYF. In DNA form, the CDR3 reads TGTGCCATCAGTGAACCCCCAAACTCTTACGAGCAGTACTTC.

V usage is TRBV6-5 and J usage is TRBJ2-3; no clear D gene. Germline V lookup: CDR1 MNHEY, CDR2 SVGAGI. The CDR3 sequence is 13 residues long. The V end was cut by 0 bases, the J end by 6 bases, with 7 bases between. CDR3 protein: CASSYSIGDTQYF. The CDR3 bases are TGTGCCAGCAGTTACTCGATTGGCGATACGCAGTATTTT.

J is TRBJ2-3 and V is TRBV12-3 or TRBV12-4, with D possibly TRBD2 on 5 matching bases. CDR3 length equals 12 residues. V was clipped by 8 bases and J by 4 bases, with 10 bases between them. The CDR3 region has the DNA TGTGCCAGCGGGGAGCATGCAGATACGCAGTATTTT. It is translated as CASGEHADTQYF.

In its sample, this clonotype was seen a few times. Here the CDR3 reads CSAGTGLGETQYF. CDR3 nucleotides: TGCAGTGCCGGGACAGGGTTGGGAGAGACCCAGTACTTC. The rearrangement joins TRBV20-1 to TRBJ2-5, with TRBD1 identical over 9 bases. The CDR3 covers 13 residues. Germline trimming cut 6 bases from V and 4 bases from J; bases unmatched to any gene: 6. CDR1 and CDR2 from the germline V gene are DFQATT and SNEGSKA (reference sequence).

This sequence joins TRBV20-1 and TRBJ2-7; perhaps TRBD1 as D (5 bases). Between the trimmed V and J ends, which lost 3 bases and 4 bases, there was a span of 16 bases. CDR3 length: 14 residues. Looked up from germline, CDR1 is DFQATT and CDR2 is SNEGSKA (reference sequence). CDR3 DNA sequence: TGCAGTGCTAGGGACACCGAGCAAAAATACGAGCAGTACTTC. Translating gives CSARDTEQKYEQYF.

This chain connects TRBV5-5 to TRBJ2-1; a weak D match, TRBD1 (5 bases). CDR3 size: 13 residues. Trimming cost V 4 bases and J 4 bases, with 9 bases left between them. Germline V lookup: CDR1 SGHKS, CDR2 YYEKEE (reference sequence). The CDR3 DNA sequence: TGTGCCAGCAGCATTGACAGATACAATGAGCAGTTCTTC. Its translation: CASSIDRYNEQFF.

This clonotype was detected only a few times. The chain links TRBV7-9 to TRBJ1-4; no reliable D call. V shed 3 bases and J shed 8 bases, with 13 bases lying between them. This CDR3 has 14 amino acids. Germline CDR1 reads SEHNR; CDR2 reads FQNEAQ (reference sequence). The CDR3, as DNA: TGTGCCAGCAGCTTCGGAACTTCAGAAGAAAAACTGTTTTTT. This codes for CASSFGTSEEKLFF.

V gene TRBV20-1 combines with J gene TRBJ2-1, with a weak D call TRBD2 (6 bases). Germline V gene sequence: CDR1 DFQATT, CDR2 SNEGSKA (reference sequence). This CDR3 is 14 amino acids long. V was clipped by 0 bases and J by 1 base, with 7 bases between them. CDR3 residues: CSAREAGSYNEQFF. For the CDR3, the DNA is TGCAGTGCTAGAGAAGCGGGTTCCTACAATGAGCAGTTCTTC.

This clonotype was detected only a few times. V usage is TRBV12-3 or TRBV12-4 and J usage is TRBJ2-7; 10 bases align to TRBD1. The CDR3 contains 15 residues. Losses at the gene ends were 2 bases for V and 4 bases for J; bases not matched to a gene: 5. DNA for the CDR3: TGTGCCAGCAGTTTACGGGACAGGGGATGGTACGAGCAGTACTTC. This codes for CASSLRDRGWYEQYF.

The table lists this clonotype with a few counts. The chain carries TRBV12-3 or TRBV12-4 and TRBJ2-6; TRBD1 agrees at 7 bases. The V gene end was trimmed by 7 bases and the J gene end by 0 bases; junction bases not matched to a gene: 9. This CDR3 has 17 residues. CDR3: CASITGQFLSGANVLTF. CDR3 sequence (DNA): TGTGCCAGCATTACGGGACAGTTTCTCTCTGGGGCCAACGTCCTGACTTTC.

This clonotype was detected a few times. The V gene is TRBV7-3, the J gene TRBJ1-1, with D tentatively TRBD1 (6 bases). Trimming stripped 6 bases from V and 4 bases from J, with 15 bases between. The germline V gene encodes CDR1 SGHTA and CDR2 FQGTGA. CDR3 length: 14 amino acids. The chain's CDR3 is CASSARGGITEAFF. The CDR3 DNA is TGTGCCAGCAGTGCCCGAGGGGGGATCACTGAAGCTTTCTTT.

The rearrangement links TRBV5-1 to TRBJ2-3; the D is unclear. The length of the CDR3 is 15 residues. Germline lookup yields CDR1 SGHRS and CDR2 YFSETQ. The V end lost 0 bases, the J end lost 1 base, and 9 bases lay between the germline ends. CDR3 residues: CASSLASGRTDTQYF. CDR3 nucleotides: TGCGCCAGCAGCTTGGCATCCGGGCGCACAGATACGCAGTATTTT.

This sequence joins TRBV18 and TRBJ2-5; D unresolved. Trimming cost V 3 bases and J 0 bases, with 8 bases left between them. Germline CDR1 reads KGHSH; CDR2 reads LQKENI. This CDR3 comprises 14 residues. The CDR3 region has the DNA TGTGCCAGCTCACCGGTCGCATACCAAGAGACCCAGTACTTC. Its translation is CASSPVAYQETQYF.

This clonotype has a handful of counts. The CDR3 bases are TGCGCCAGCAGCCAAGGGTTCGGAGCGGGGGGAGCCTACGAGCAGTACGTC. Translation: CASSQGFGAGGAYEQYV. The rearrangement uses TRBV4-3 and TRBJ2-7, with 9 bases lining up with TRBD2. The CDR3 runs to 17 residues. V shed 1 base and J 2 bases; nucleotides not matched to a gene: 9. The germline CDR1 and CDR2 sequences are LGHNA and YSLEER.

V gene TRBV5-6 combines with J gene TRBJ2-7; the match to TRBD1 covers 7 bases. Germline values: CDR1 SGHDT, CDR2 YYEEEE. Losses at the gene ends were 0 bases for V and 1 base for J; bases not matched to a gene: 1. This CDR3 has 14 residues. The chain's CDR3 is CASSLDRGSYEQYV. The CDR3 DNA reads TGTGCCAGCAGCTTGGACAGGGGTTCCTACGAGCAGTACGTC.

This chain connects TRBV4-2 to TRBJ2-5, with 8 nucleotides matching TRBD2. This CDR3 comprises 15 residues. Germline V gene lookup returns CDR1 LGHNA and CDR2 YNFKEQ. V shed 4 bases, J shed 5 bases, and the junction held 9 bases outside the gene matches. This chain's CDR3 is CASSRNPGGEETQYF. CDR3 sequence (DNA): TGTGCCAGCAGCCGAAATCCGGGGGGGGAGGAGACCCAGTACTTC.

This clonotype has a handful of counts. This sequence joins TRBV20-1 and TRBJ1-2; tentative D call: TRBD1 (6 bases). This CDR3 comprises 13 residues. The germline gives CDR1 DFQATT, CDR2 SNEGSKA (reference sequence). V was trimmed by 0 bases and J by 4 bases, leaving 9 bases between them. As DNA, the CDR3 is TGCAGTGCTAGAGATCCACAGGGCTATGGCTACACCTTC. Its translation: CSARDPQGYGYTF.

This chain joins TRBV12-3 or TRBV12-4 and TRBJ2-2; 11 bases fit TRBD2. Germline trimming cut 8 bases from V and 8 bases from J; bases unmatched to any gene: 10. This CDR3 contains 15 residues. DNA of the CDR3: TGTGCCAGCGCCGAAAGACTAGCGGGGAGAGGGGAGCTGTTTTTT. Translated: CASAERLAGRGELFF.

This chain joins TRBV20-1 and TRBJ2-2; D is perhaps TRBD2 (5 bases). This CDR3 comprises 14 residues. Germline CDR1 is DFQATT and CDR2 is SNEGSKA (reference sequence). V lost 1 base and J lost 1, with 7 bases in between. CDR3: CSARARGNTGELFF. The CDR3, as DNA: TGCAGTGCTAGAGCTCGGGGGAACACCGGGGAGCTGTTTTTT.

This clonotype was detected many times. This chain connects TRBV7-2 to TRBJ2-7; D ambiguous. Looked up from germline, CDR1 is SGHTA and CDR2 is FQGNSA. The CDR3 loop spans 12 amino acids. Trimming pared 5 bases from V and 6 bases from J, leaving 11 bases between. As DNA, the CDR3 is TGTGCCAGCAGCCCGTCCGGTCGCGAGCAGTACTTC. It specifies CASSPSGREQYF.

This clonotype was counted at least ten times. V and J are TRBV27 and TRBJ2-2; D gene ambiguous. Deletions cut 3 bases from V and 6 bases from J, with 8 bases between. The CDR3 contains 13 residues. Germline CDR1 reads MNHEY; CDR2 reads SMNVEV (reference sequence). The CDR3 sequence is CASSFGEAGELFF. For the CDR3, the DNA is TGTGCCAGCAGTTTTGGAGAGGCCGGGGAGCTGTTTTTT.

V is TRBV7-2 and J is TRBJ1-5; D may be TRBD1 (6 bases). Germline V lookup: CDR1 SGHTA, CDR2 FQGNSA. V was cut by 1 base and J by 4 bases, with 11 bases left in between. This CDR3 has 15 residues. CDR3 region: CASSLVAQGNQPQHF. The CDR3 DNA reads TGTGCCAGCAGCTTAGTTGCACAGGGTAATCAGCCCCAGCATTTT. Supplemented by reference TRBV7-2 and TRBJ1-5, the full variable domain reads GAGVSQSPSNKVTEKGKDVELRCDPISGHTALYWYRQSLGQGLEFLIYFQGNSAPDKSGLPSDRFSAERTGGSVSTLTIQRTQQEDSAVYLCASSLVAQGNQPQHFGDGTRLSIL.

The chain carries TRBV25-1 and TRBJ2-7; no definite D call. CDR1 MGHDK and CDR2 SYGVNS come from the germline V gene. The CDR3 sequence is 11 residues long. Trimming took off 3 bases at V and 3 bases at J, with 3 bases between the two ends. The CDR3 DNA is TGTGCCAGCAGTGATAACTACGAGCAGTACGTC. The encoded protein is CASSDNYEQYV.

This clonotype was counted between two and nine times. The chain carries TRBV10-2 and TRBJ2-1; no definite D call. The CDR3 is 15 residues long. V lost 0 bases and J 8 bases, leaving 14 bases between the germline ends. Germline V gives CDR1 WSHSY, CDR2 SAAADI. CDR3 nucleotide sequence: TGCGCCAGCAGTGAGTCGGGTTGGGCGACCTATGAGCAGTTCTTC. It codes for CASSESGWATYEQFF.